The next 20 T cell receptor beta chains were all read from a single sample in a study of T-cell memory formation after mild COVID-19. Each CDR3 protein gets one entry after TCRdb re-called the 5' RACE reads with MiXCR. The sample has 550,000 to 600,000 distinct CDR3 sequences, about 18% seen once. Sequencing input: PBMCs or a T cell subset sorted from them (not recorded which). Receptors originate from an adult woman who had mild COVID-19 (a few samples of this study predate the infection). Cell type and time point are not known.

V usage is TRBV29-1 and J usage is TRBJ2-7, with 10 bases identical to TRBD1. The germline V gene encodes CDR1 SQVTM and CDR2 ANQGSEA. The CDR3 covers 12 residues. With V trimmed by 5 bases and J by 5 bases, 3 bases remained unmatched. CDR3 coding DNA: TGCAGCGTTTCGACAGGGGGCAACGAGCAGTACTTC. Its protein is CSVSTGGNEQYF.

The chain carries TRBV5-1 and TRBJ1-2, with no clear D. CDR3 length: 14 residues. Trimming took 3 bases from V and 3 from J, leaving 12 bases between them. Looked up from germline, CDR1 is SGHRS and CDR2 is YFSETQ. The CDR3 region has the DNA TGCGCCAGCAGCTCGGAGGTATTCTACTATGGCTACACCTTC. Translation gives CASSSEVFYYGYTF.

The CDR3 DNA follows: TGTGCCAGCAGCCGGACAGGGGCGGGCCAAGAGACCCAGTACTTC. This translates into CASSRTGAGQETQYF. The V and J genes are TRBV5-5 and TRBJ2-5, with TRBD1 matching over 9 bases. The CDR3 is made up of 15 amino acids. The V and J ends lost 4 bases and 1 base, in that order; junction bases with no gene match: 5. Per the germline V gene, CDR1 is SGHKS and CDR2 is YYEKEE (reference sequence).

This clonotype has only a few counts. This chain's CDR3 is CASSSLPSENTEAFF. CDR3 coding DNA: TGCGCCAGCAGCTCACTCCCGTCGGAGAACACTGAAGCTTTCTTT. V is TRBV5-1 and J is TRBJ1-1, with unresolved D. Trimming left V 3 bases short and J 1 base short, with 13 bases between. There are 15 residues in the CDR3. CDR1 is SGHRS and CDR2 is YFSETQ in the germline V gene.

This clonotype appeared a few times. The J gene is TRBJ1-2, the V gene TRBV5-1, with 8 bases identical to TRBD1. Losses at the gene ends were 3 bases for V and 4 bases for J; bases not matched to a gene: 11. From germline, CDR1 is SGHRS and CDR2 YFSETQ. This CDR3 spans 16 amino acids. The CDR3 nucleotides read TGCGCCAGCAGCTGGGACGGGCAGGGGGCCCTCTATGGCTACACCTTC. The encoded protein is CASSWDGQGALYGYTF. The full variable domain, in which reference TRBV5-1 and TRBJ1-2 provide the parts outside the CDR3, is KAGVTQTPRYLIKTRGQQVTLSCSPISGHRSVSWYQQTPGQGLQFLFEYFSETQRNKGNFPGRFSGRQFSNSRSEMNVSTLELGDSALYLCASSWDGQGALYGYTFGSGTRLTVV.

The V and J genes are TRBV27 and TRBJ2-1; D is ambiguous. Trimming removed 5 bases at V and 3 bases at J, with 14 bases between. This CDR3 has 15 amino acids. Germline lookup yields CDR1 MNHEY and CDR2 SMNVEV (reference sequence). CDR3 bases: TGTGCCAGCAGTCGAGACTCACCGGGCTACAATGAGCAGTTCTTC. The encoded protein is CASSRDSPGYNEQFF.

The chain recombines TRBV12-3 or TRBV12-4 with TRBJ2-3; the D call may be TRBD1 or TRBD2 (5 bases each). The CDR3 extends over 14 amino acids. Trimming removed 5 bases from V and 3 bases from J, with 12 bases in between. The CDR3 region is CASSPGPRTDTQYF. CDR3 nucleotide sequence: TGTGCCAGCAGTCCGGGACCCAGAACAGATACGCAGTATTTT.

The V call is TRBV4-1, the J call TRBJ2-2; 8 nucleotides line up with TRBD2. CDR3 length: 17 residues. CDR1 is MGHRA, CDR2 YSYEKL, per germline. Germline trimming cut 1 base from V and 1 base from J; bases unmatched to any gene: 5. The CDR3 here is CASSQAEAGENTGELFF. The DNA of the CDR3 is TGCGCCAGCAGCCAAGCAGAAGCGGGGGAGAACACCGGGGAGCTGTTTTTT.

This clonotype came up a few times. The rearrangement uses TRBV4-3 and TRBJ2-3; D remains ambiguous. Trimming shortened V by 0 bases and J by 0 bases, and 13 bases separated the two germline ends. Looked up from germline, CDR1 is LGHNA and CDR2 is YSLEER. This CDR3 has 17 amino acids. The CDR3 DNA is TGCGCCAGCAGCCAAGATACCCAGCCGATGAGCACAGATACGCAGTATTTT. It encodes CASSQDTQPMSTDTQYF.

This clonotype was detected a few times. The V call is TRBV7-6, the J call TRBJ2-5, with 10 bases matching TRBD2. This CDR3 spans 15 amino acids. V trimming: 3 bases; J trimming: 4 bases; junction bases outside the gene matches: 5. The germline V gene encodes CDR1 SGHVS and CDR2 FNYEAQ. The CDR3 DNA is TGTGCCAGCAGCTTTACTAGCGGGGCCCGAGAGACCCAGTACTTC. It translates to CASSFTSGARETQYF.

The rearrangement links TRBV5-1 to TRBJ2-5, with 8 bases aligning to TRBD1. There are 15 residues in the CDR3. Germline lookup yields CDR1 SGHRS and CDR2 YFSETQ. V was clipped by 3 bases and J by 4 bases; unmatched bases: 8. The CDR3 DNA sequence: TGCGCCAGCAGCTCCGGGGACAGGTTCCGAGAGACCCAGTACTTC. Protein product: CASSSGDRFRETQYF.

This clonotype was detected a few times. This rearrangement joins TRBV6-2 or TRBV6-3 to TRBJ2-5; TRBD2 might be the D (6 bases). V was cut by 6 bases and J by 5 bases, with 19 bases left in between. The CDR3 runs 15 residues. Germline V gene data show CDR1 as MNHEY and CDR2 as SVGEGT. Written as DNA, the CDR3 is TGTGCCAGCAGCACGCCTCGGGAGTTCAGGGAGACCCAGTACTTC. Residues: CASSTPREFRETQYF.

V is TRBV6-5 and J is TRBJ1-1; TRBD1 agrees at 11 bases. The CDR3 is 14 residues long. Per the germline V gene, CDR1 is MNHEY and CDR2 is SVGAGI. V lost 6 bases, J lost 6 bases, and 6 bases stayed unmatched. The CDR3 DNA sequence: TGTGCCAGCAGGACGGACAGGGGGCGGGCTGAAGCTTTCTTT. Its translation is CASRTDRGRAEAFF.

This clonotype was counted only a few times. V usage is TRBV14 and J usage is TRBJ2-7; TRBD1 is a possible D gene (5 bases). The CDR3 consists of 14 residues. V lost 1 base to trimming and J lost 3 bases, with 10 bases between them. Germline assignment: CDR1 SGHDN and CDR2 FVKESK. CDR3 protein: CASSQVGQGYEQYF. CDR3 coding DNA: TGTGCCAGCAGCCAAGTCGGGCAGGGCTACGAGCAGTACTTC.

This clonotype was seen only a few times. V and J are TRBV12-3 or TRBV12-4 and TRBJ1-1; D gene unclear. V was pared by 3 bases and J by 5 bases, with 13 bases between. This CDR3 spans 14 amino acids. CDR3 sequence reads: CASSFRKGATEAFF. The CDR3 bases are TGTGCCAGCAGTTTTAGGAAGGGAGCGACTGAAGCTTTCTTT.

This clonotype was recorded a few times. The V call is TRBV5-1, the J call TRBJ1-1, with unresolved D. The length of the CDR3 is 14 residues. Trimming removed 0 bases from V and 4 bases from J, with 10 bases in between. Looked up from germline, CDR1 is SGHRS and CDR2 is YFSETQ. In DNA, the CDR3 is TGCGCCAGCAGCTTGGAACACCGGTCCACTGAAGCTTTCTTT. Residues: CASSLEHRSTEAFF.

This clonotype appeared many times. The chain recombines TRBV7-4 with TRBJ1-5; D may be TRBD1 (5 bases). Germline loops: CDR1 SGHVT, CDR2 SQSDAQ. This CDR3 has 16 amino acids. Trimming shortened V by 1 base and J by 1 base, and 11 bases separated the two germline ends. The DNA of the CDR3 is TGTGCCAGCAGCTTAGTAGTCAGGGAGAGCAATCAGCCCCAGCATTTT. This encodes CASSLVVRESNQPQHF.

Concerning this clonotype itself: At one end, the junction sequence differs from germline, possibly due to a read error. The chain recombines TRBV7-7 with TRBJ2-7, with TRBD2 matching 7 bases. The CDR3 is 14 residues long. Germline V gene sequence: CDR1 SSHAT, CDR2 FNYEAQ (reference sequence). The CDR3 coding sequence is TGTGCTAGCAGCTCCACCCGCGGGAGCGGCGAGCAGTACTTC. Its protein product is CASSSTRGSGEQYF.

The chain is built from TRBV5-1 and TRBJ1-1; 7 bases align to TRBD1. J lost 3 bases, V lost 0 bases, and 5 bases had no gene match. The CDR3 has 15 amino acids. Looked up from germline, CDR1 is SGHRS and CDR2 is YFSETQ. In nucleotides, the CDR3 is TGCGCCAGCAGCTTGGCGGGCAGGGGGGACACTGAAGCTTTCTTT. Translation: CASSLAGRGDTEAFF.

The chain is built from TRBV29-1 and TRBJ2-7; D may be TRBD1 (6 bases). V was shortened by 6 bases and J by 3 bases, with 12 bases between the two germline ends. Germline-derived CDR1 and CDR2 are SQVTM and ANQGSEA. The CDR3 totals 12 residues. The chain's CDR3 is CSVAGAGYEQYF. The CDR3 DNA sequence: TGCAGCGTGGCAGGGGCAGGCTACGAGCAGTACTTC.